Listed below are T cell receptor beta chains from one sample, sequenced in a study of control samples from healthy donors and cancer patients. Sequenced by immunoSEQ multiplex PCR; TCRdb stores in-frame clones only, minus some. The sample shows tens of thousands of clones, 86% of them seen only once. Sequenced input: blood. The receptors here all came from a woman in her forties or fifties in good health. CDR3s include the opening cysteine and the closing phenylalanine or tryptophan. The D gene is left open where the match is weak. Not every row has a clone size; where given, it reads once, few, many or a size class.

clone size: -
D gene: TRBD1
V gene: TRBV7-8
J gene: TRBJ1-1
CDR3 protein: CASIKNRGANTEAFF
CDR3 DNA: TGTGCCAGCATCAAAAACAGGGGGGCTAACACTGAAGCTTTCTTT

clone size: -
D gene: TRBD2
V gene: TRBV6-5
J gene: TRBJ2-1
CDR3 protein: CASSLRLAGDNEQFF
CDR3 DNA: TGTGCCAGCAGTCTCCGACTAGCGGGAGACAATGAGCAGTTCTTC

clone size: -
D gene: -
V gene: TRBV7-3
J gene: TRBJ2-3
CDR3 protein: CASSLTGGPTDTQYF
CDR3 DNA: TGTGCCAGCAGCTTAACGGGAGGACCGACAGATACGCAGTATTTT

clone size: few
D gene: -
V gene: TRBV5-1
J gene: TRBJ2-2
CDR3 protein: CASSLGGSNTGELFF
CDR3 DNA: TGCGCCAGCAGCTTGGGGGGTTCGAACACCGGGGAGCTGTTTTTT

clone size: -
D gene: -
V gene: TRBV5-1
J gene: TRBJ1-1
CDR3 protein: CASSFTGSRGTEAFF
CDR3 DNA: TGCGCCAGCAGCTTCACAGGGAGCAGAGGCACTGAAGCTTTCTTT

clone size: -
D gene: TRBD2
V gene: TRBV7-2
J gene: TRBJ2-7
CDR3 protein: CASSLARGVYEQYF
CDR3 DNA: TGTGCCAGCAGCTTAGCACGGGGGGTCTACGAGCAGTACTTC

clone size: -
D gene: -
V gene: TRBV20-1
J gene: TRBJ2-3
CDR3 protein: CSASTQGGQYF
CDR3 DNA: TGCAGTGCTAGTACACAGGGTGGGCAGTATTTT

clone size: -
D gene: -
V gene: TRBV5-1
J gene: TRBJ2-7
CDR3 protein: CASSTGDGGNEQYF
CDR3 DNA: TGCGCCAGCAGCACCGGGGATGGGGGCAACGAGCAGTACTTC

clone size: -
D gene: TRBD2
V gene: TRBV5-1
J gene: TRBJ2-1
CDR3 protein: CASSLRLAGAGEQFF
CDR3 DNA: TGCGCCAGCAGCTTGCGTCTAGCGGGGGCGGGTGAGCAGTTCTTC

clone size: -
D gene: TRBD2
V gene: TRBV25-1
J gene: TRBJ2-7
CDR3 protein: CASRTSGVPHEQYF
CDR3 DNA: TGTGCCAGCAGAACTAGCGGGGTGCCCCACGAGCAGTACTTC

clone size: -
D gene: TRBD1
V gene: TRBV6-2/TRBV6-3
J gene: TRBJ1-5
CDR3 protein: CASSQQGNSNQPQHF
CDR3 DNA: TGTGCCAGCAGCCAACAGGGGAATAGCAATCAGCCCCAGCATTTT

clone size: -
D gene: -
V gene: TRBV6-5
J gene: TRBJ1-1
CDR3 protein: CASKRGSNTEAFF
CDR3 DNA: TGTGCCAGCAAGAGAGGGTCGAACACTGAAGCTTTCTTT

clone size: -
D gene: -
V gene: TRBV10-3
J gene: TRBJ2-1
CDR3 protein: CAISESVGLEQFF
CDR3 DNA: TGTGCCATCAGTGAGTCAGTAGGACTAGAGCAGTTCTTC

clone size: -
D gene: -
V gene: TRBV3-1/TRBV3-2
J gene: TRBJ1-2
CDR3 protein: CASARQANYGYTF
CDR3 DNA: TGTGCCAGCGCCAGACAGGCCAACTATGGCTACACCTTC

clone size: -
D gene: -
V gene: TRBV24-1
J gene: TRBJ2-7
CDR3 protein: CATTLEGRPYEQYF
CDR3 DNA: TGTGCCACCACCTTAGAGGGGCGTCCCTACGAGCAGTACTTC

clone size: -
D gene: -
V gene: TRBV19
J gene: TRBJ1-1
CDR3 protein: CASSMQRNTEAFF
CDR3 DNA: TGTGCCAGTAGTATGCAGAGGAACACTGAAGCTTTCTTT

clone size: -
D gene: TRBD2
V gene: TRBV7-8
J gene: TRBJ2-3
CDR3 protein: CASSRTSGGGDTQYF
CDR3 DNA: TGTGCCAGCAGCCGGACTAGCGGAGGAGGGGATACGCAGTATTTT

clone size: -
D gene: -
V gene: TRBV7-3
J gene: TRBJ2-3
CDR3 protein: CASSLEFLDTQYF
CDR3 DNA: TGTGCCAGCAGCTTAGAGTTCCTAGATACGCAGTATTTT

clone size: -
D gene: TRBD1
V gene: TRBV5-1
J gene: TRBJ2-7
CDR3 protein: CASSLGPGQGLYEQYF
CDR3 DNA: TGCGCCAGCAGCTTGGGCCCGGGACAGGGGCTCTACGAGCAGTACTTC

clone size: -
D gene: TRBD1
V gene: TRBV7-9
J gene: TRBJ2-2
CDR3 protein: CASRRDRAYSGELFF
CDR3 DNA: TGTGCCAGTCGCCGGGACAGGGCATATTCCGGGGAGCTGTTTTTT

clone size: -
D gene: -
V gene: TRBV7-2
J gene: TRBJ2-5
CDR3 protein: CASSLGTQETQYF
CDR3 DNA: TGTGCCAGCAGCTTAGGGACACAAGAGACCCAGTACTTC

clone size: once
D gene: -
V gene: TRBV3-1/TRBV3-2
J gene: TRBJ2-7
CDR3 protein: CASSQDGWPGSYEQYF
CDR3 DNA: TGTGCCAGCAGCCAAGATGGATGGCCCGGATCCTACGAGCAGTACTTC

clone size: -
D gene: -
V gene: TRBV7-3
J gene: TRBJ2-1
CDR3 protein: CASSQGLPNNEQFF
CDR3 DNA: TGTGCCAGCAGCCAGGGACTTCCTAACAATGAGCAGTTCTTC

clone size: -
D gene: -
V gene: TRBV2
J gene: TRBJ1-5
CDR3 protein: CASSLGVNQPQHF
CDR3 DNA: TGTGCCAGCAGTCTCGGGGTAAATCAGCCCCAGCATTTT

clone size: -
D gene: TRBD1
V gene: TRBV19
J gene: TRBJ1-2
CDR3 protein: CASSLTGNYGYTF
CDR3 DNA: TGTGCCAGTAGTTTGACAGGGAACTATGGCTACACCTTC

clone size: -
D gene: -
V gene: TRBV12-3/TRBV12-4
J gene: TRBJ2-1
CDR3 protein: CASSLGRYNEQFF
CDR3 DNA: TGTGCCAGCAGTTTAGGGCGCTACAATGAGCAGTTCTTC

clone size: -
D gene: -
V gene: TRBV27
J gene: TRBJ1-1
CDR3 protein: CASSYSTGNTEAFF
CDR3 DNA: TGTGCCAGCAGTTACTCGACGGGGAACACTGAAGCTTTCTTT

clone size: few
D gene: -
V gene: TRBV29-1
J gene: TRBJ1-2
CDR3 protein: CSVEDKQGLSYGYTF
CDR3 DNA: TGCAGCGTTGAAGATAAGCAGGGACTGTCGTATGGCTACACCTTC

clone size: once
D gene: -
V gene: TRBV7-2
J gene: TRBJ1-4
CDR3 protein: CASSTQQGAKKLFF
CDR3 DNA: TGTGCCAGCAGCACCCAACAGGGAGCTAAAAAACTGTTTTTT

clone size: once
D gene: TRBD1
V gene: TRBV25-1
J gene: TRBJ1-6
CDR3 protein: CASSGGQGRSPLHF
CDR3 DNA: TGTGCCAGCAGTGGGGGACAGGGCCGCTCACCCCTCCACTTT

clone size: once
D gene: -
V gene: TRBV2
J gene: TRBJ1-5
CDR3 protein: CASVRGRAGQPQHF
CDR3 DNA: TGTGCCAGCGTTCGAGGCAGGGCAGGTCAGCCCCAGCATTTT

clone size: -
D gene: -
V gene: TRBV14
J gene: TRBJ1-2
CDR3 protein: CASTPCYGYTF
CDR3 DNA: TGTGCCAGCACCCCATGTTATGGCTACACCTTC

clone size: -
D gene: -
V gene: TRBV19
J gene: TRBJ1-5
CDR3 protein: CASSIGGQGNQPQHF
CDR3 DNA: TGTGCCAGTAGTATAGGGGGCCAGGGCAATCAGCCCCAGCATTTT

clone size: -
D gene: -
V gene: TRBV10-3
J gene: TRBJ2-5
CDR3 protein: CAISGQAQETQYF
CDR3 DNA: TGTGCCATCAGTGGGCAGGCCCAAGAGACCCAGTACTTC

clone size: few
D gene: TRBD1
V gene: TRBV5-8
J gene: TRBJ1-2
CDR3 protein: CASSFGRGRPNYGYTF
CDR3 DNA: TGTGCCAGCAGCTTCGGCAGGGGGCGCCCCAACTATGGCTACACCTTC

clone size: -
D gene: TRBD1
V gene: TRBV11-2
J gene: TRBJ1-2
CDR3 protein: CASSSGTGNGYTF
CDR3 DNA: TGTGCCAGCAGCTCCGGGACAGGGAATGGCTACACCTTC

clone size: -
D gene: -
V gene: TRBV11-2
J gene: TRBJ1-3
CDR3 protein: CASSLDLGSSGNTIYF
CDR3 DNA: TGTGCCAGCAGCTTAGATCTGGGGAGCTCTGGAAACACCATATATTTT

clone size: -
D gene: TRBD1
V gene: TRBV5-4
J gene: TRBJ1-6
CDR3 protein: CASRGQGSYNSPLHF
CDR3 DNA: TGTGCCAGCAGGGGACAGGGATCCTATAATTCACCCCTCCACTTT

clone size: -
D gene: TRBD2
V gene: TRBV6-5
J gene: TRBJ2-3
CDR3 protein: CASKPSGGQDTQYF
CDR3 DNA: TGTGCCAGCAAACCTAGCGGGGGGCAAGATACGCAGTATTTT

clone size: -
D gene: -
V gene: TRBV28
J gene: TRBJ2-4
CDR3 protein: CASSPVGEGENIQYF
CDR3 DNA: TGTGCCAGCAGTCCAGTTGGTGAAGGGGAAAACATTCAGTACTTC